The 4 T cell receptor beta chains listed next were all sequenced from one sample in a study of immune characterization of retroperitoneal liposarcoma (dated by TCRdb to about 2019). Library preparation was by PCR. The sequencer was a NextSeq 500. In-frame beta chains were kept once TCRdb had trimmed the public reads at Q25 with fastp and called clones with MiXCR. A single entry per CDR3 protein holds the most common genes and DNA from its merged rows. This sample lists fewer than 9,000 distinct CDR3 sequences; more than 25% were detected once. The top ten clonotypes cover over 12% of the sample. Material for sequencing was blood. Receptors were obtained from a male donor with retroperitoneal liposarcoma.

This sequence joins TRBV7-2 and TRBJ2-3; 13 positions agree with TRBD2. V trimming: 5 bases; J trimming: 2 bases; junction bases outside the gene matches: 4. Germline V lookup: CDR1 SGHTA, CDR2 FQGNSA. This CDR3 is 16 amino acids long. The DNA for the CDR3 is TGTGCCAGCAGCGCCGGGACTAGCGGGGCCACAGATACGCAGTATTTT. Translated: CASSAGTSGATDTQYF.

This clonotype has a count of ten or more. The gene calls are TRBV10-1 and TRBJ1-6; D gene uncertain. The V and J ends lost 2 bases and 0 bases respectively, with 8 bases between them. Germline V gives CDR1 WNHNN, CDR2 SYGVQD (reference sequence). The CDR3 length is 16 residues. The CDR3 reads CASSEAGSSYNSPLHF. CDR3 in DNA: TGCGCCAGCAGTGAGGCTGGCAGCTCCTATAATTCACCCCTCCACTTT.

The sample holds a few counts of this clonotype. V gene TRBV14 combines with J gene TRBJ2-5; 7 nucleotides align to TRBD1. The CDR3 covers 14 residues. V was pared by 2 bases and J by 1 base, with 1 base of the junction left unmatched. Germline V lookup: CDR1 SGHDN, CDR2 FVKESK. CDR3 DNA: TGTGCCAGCAGCCAAAACAGGGGCCAAGAGACCCAGTACTTC. This sequence encodes CASSQNRGQETQYF.

At least ten counts were recorded for this clonotype. V is TRBV6-4 and J is TRBJ2-2; D perhaps matches TRBD2 (5 bases). CDR1 and CDR2 from the germline V gene are MRHNA and SNTAGT. This CDR3 has 14 amino acids. Trimming removed 5 bases from V and 6 bases from J, with 13 bases in between. The CDR3 loop reads CASSSGNFPGELFF. DNA of the CDR3: TGTGCCAGCAGTTCGGGAAACTTCCCCGGGGAGCTGTTTTTT.